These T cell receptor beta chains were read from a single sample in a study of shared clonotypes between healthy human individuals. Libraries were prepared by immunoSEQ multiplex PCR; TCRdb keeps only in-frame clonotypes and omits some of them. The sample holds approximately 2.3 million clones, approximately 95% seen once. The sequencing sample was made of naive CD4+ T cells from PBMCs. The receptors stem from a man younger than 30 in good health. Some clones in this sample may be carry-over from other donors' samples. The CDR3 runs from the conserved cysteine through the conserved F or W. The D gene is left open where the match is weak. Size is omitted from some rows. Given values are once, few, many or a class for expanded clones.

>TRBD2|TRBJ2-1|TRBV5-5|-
CASSRLAGDLINEQFF
TGTGCCAGCAGCCGACTAGCGGGAGACTTGATAAATGAGCAGTTCTTC
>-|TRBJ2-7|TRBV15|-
CATSFRARSYEQYF
TGTGCCACCAGCTTCCGGGCGCGCTCCTACGAGCAGTACTTC
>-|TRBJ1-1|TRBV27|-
CASSLSRRGPEKTEAFF
TGTGCCAGCAGTTTATCGAGGCGGGGGCCCGAGAAGACTGAAGCTTTCTTT
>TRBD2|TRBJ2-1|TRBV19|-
CASSTRLAGSFNEQFF
TGTGCCAGTAGTACTCGACTAGCGGGATCCTTTAATGAGCAGTTCTTC
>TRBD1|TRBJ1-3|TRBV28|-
CATTGGSGNTIYF
TGTGCCACGACAGGGGGGTCTGGAAACACCATATATTTT
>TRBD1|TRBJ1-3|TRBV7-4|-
CASSSIQLGQGVCSGNTIYF
TGTGCCAGCAGCTCGATACAACTAGGACAGGGGGTCTGCTCTGGAAACACCATATATTTT
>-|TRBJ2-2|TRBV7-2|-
CASSFWTSNTGELFF
TGTGCCAGCAGCTTTTGGACATCGAACACCGGGGAGCTGTTTTTT
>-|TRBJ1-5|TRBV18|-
CASSLTRVSNQPQHF
TGTGCCAGCTCACTTACCAGGGTTAGCAATCAGCCCCAGCATTTT
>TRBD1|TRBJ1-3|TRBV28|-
CAGQGAPGNTIYF
TGTGCCGGCCAGGGGGCGCCAGGAAACACCATATATTTT
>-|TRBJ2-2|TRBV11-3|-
CASSKNSELFF
TGTGCCAGCAGTAAAAATTCGGAGCTGTTTTTT
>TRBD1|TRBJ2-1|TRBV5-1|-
CASSSRTGSTEQFF
TGCGCCAGCAGCTCACGGACAGGTTCGACTGAGCAGTTCTTC
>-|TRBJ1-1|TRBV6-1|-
CASSGRGAGSEAFF
TGTGCCAGCAGTGGGCGGGGGGCAGGGAGTGAAGCTTTCTTT
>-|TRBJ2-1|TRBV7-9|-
CASSLFYNEQFF
TGTGCCAGCAGCTTATTCTACAATGAGCAGTTCTTC
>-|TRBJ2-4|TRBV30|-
CAWSARGFVLAKNIQYF
TGTGCCTGGAGTGCTCGGGGCTTCGTTTTAGCCAAAAACATTCAGTACTTC
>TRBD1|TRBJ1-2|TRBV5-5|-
CASSSGTGGPYGYTF
TGTGCCAGCAGCTCCGGAACAGGGGGGCCCTATGGCTACACCTTC
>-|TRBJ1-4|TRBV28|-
CASRDEKLFF
TGTGCCAGCAGGGATGAAAAACTGTTTTTT
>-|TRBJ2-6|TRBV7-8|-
CASSLVGNGANVLTF
TGTGCCAGCAGCTTAGTCGGCAACGGGGCCAACGTCCTGACTTTC
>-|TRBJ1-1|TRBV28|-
CASSLRSRTEAFF
TGTGCCAGCAGTTTAAGGTCTCGCACTGAAGCTTTCTTT
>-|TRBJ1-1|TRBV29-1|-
CSVGPGGNTEAFF
TGCAGCGTTGGTCCGGGGGGAAACACTGAAGCTTTCTTT
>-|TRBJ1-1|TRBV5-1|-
CASSPDGGGTNTEAFF
TGCGCCAGCAGCCCCGACGGGGGAGGGACGAACACTGAAGCTTTCTTT
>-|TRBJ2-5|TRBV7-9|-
CASSLTGTWDF
TGTGCCAGCAGCTTAACCGGGACATGGGACTTC
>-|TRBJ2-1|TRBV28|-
CASSPRAGHNEQFF
TGTGCCAGCAGTCCAAGGGCGGGTCACAATGAGCAGTTCTTC
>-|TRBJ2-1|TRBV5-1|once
CASSSDPDNEQFF
TGCGCCAGCAGCTCGGACCCTGACAATGAGCAGTTCTTC
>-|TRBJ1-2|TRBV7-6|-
CASSPAPEAYGYTF
TGTGCCAGCAGCCCAGCCCCAGAGGCCTATGGCTACACCTTC
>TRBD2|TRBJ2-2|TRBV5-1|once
CASHSGSQNTGELFF
TGCGCCAGCCACAGCGGGAGCCAGAACACCGGGGAGCTGTTTTTT
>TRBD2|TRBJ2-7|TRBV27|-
CASMFTSGSYEQYF
TGTGCCAGCATGTTTACTAGCGGGAGCTACGAGCAGTACTTC
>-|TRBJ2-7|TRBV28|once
CASSLGGQPNNYEQYF
TGTGCCAGCAGTTTAGGAGGACAGCCAAATAACTACGAGCAGTACTTC
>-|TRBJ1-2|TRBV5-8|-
CASSREPGGYGYTF
TGTGCCAGCAGCCGGGAGCCGGGGGGCTATGGCTACACCTTC
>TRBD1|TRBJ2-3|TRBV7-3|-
CASSPGTGDTDTQYF
TGTGCCAGCAGCCCCGGGACAGGGGACACAGATACGCAGTATTTT
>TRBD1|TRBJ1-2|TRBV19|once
CASSLDRNYGYTF
TGTGCCAGTAGTTTGGACAGGAACTATGGCTACACCTTC
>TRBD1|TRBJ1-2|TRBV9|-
CASSVAPRGSGGDDRGYTF
TGTGCCAGCAGCGTAGCCCCAAGAGGTTCAGGGGGCGATGATAGAGGCTACACCTTC
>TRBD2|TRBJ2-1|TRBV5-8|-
CASSFLGTSGGGWAYNEQFF
TGTGCCAGCAGTTTTCTAGGGACTAGCGGGGGTGGATGGGCCTACAATGAGCAGTTCTTC
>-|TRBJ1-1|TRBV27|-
CASSLRGPSTMNTEAFF
TGTGCCAGCAGTTTAAGGGGACCCAGTACGATGAACACTGAAGCTTTCTTT
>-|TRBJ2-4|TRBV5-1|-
CASSSVGQHAKNIQYF
TGCGCCAGCAGCTCGGTGGGGCAGCACGCCAAAAACATTCAGTACTTC
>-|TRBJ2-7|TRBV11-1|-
CASSPPRVSYEQYF
TGTGCCAGCAGCCCCCCCAGGGTGTCCTACGAGCAGTACTTC
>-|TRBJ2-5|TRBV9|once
CASSVARTTGQETQYF
TGTGCCAGCAGCGTAGCTCGGACCACAGGGCAAGAGACCCAGTACTTC
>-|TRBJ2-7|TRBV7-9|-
CASSQQSASERYF
TGTGCCAGCAGCCAGCAGTCCGCCTCTGAGAGGTACTTC
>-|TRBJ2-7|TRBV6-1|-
CASSWTSYEQYF
TGTGCCAGCAGTTGGACCTCCTACGAGCAGTACTTC
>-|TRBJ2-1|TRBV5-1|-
CASSLVGGPLNEQFF
TGCGCCAGCAGCTTGGTGGGGGGGCCCCTCAATGAGCAGTTCTTC
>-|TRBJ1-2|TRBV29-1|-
CSVAQGQIYTF
TGCAGCGTTGCCCAGGGACAAATCTACACCTTC
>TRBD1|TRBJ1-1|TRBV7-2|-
CASSYDRGAFF
TGTGCCAGCAGCTACGACAGGGGTGCTTTCTTT
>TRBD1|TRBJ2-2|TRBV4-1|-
CASSYPGQGKTGELFF
TGCGCCAGCAGCTACCCGGGACAGGGAAAAACCGGGGAGCTGTTTTTT
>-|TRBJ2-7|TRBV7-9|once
CASSLAGSIEDEQYF
TGTGCCAGCAGCTTAGCGGGCAGCATTGAGGACGAGCAGTACTTC
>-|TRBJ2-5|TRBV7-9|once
CASTTVGGRKGWETQYF
TGTGCCAGCACCACCGTGGGGGGGCGCAAGGGATGGGAGACCCAGTACTTC